This is a list of T cell receptor beta chains from one sample in a study of T cell responses to AZD1222 COVID-19 vaccine. The data were produced by immunoSEQ multiplex PCR, yet TCRdb's version contains in-frame clones alone and is incomplete. Among around 120,000 clones listed, around 95% were seen once. Source: peripheral blood, taken on day 0 of AZD1222 vaccination. These receptors were collected from an adult in good health. The CDR3 runs from the conserved cysteine through the conserved F or W. A D gene is named only where the DNA matches it firmly. A row's size may be missing; if present it is once, few, many or a size class.

V gene	clone size	J gene	D gene	CDR3 DNA	CDR3 protein
TRBV5-6	-	TRBJ2-7	-	TGTGCCAGCCAACTAGGGCGGCACCTCTACGAGCAGTACTTC	CASQLGRHLYEQYF
TRBV9	-	TRBJ1-2	TRBD1	TGTGCCAGCAGCGCGCGCCGGGACAGCCCCTATGGCTACACCTTC	CASSARRDSPYGYTF
TRBV6-5	-	TRBJ2-3	-	TGTGCCAGCAGTTCCGGGTCTAACACAGATACGCAGTATTTT	CASSSGSNTDTQYF
TRBV19	-	TRBJ2-3	TRBD2	TGTGCCAGTAGTATCGGACTAGCGGGGGCACCTAGCACAGATACGCAGTATTTT	CASSIGLAGAPSTDTQYF
TRBV3-1/TRBV3-2	-	TRBJ1-2	-	TGTGCCAGCAGCCAAGATCTCGGGGACGGTAACTATGGCTACACCTTC	CASSQDLGDGNYGYTF
TRBV7-2	once	TRBJ2-7	TRBD2	TGTGCCAGCACCTCAAGGGCTAGCGGGAGTCTAAGCAACGAGCAGTACTTC	CASTSRASGSLSNEQYF
TRBV21-1	-	TRBJ2-5	-	TGTGCCAGCAGCAAAATAGGGCAGGGGGAGACCCAGTACTTC	CASSKIGQGETQYF
TRBV5-6	-	TRBJ1-2	TRBD1	TGTGCCAGCAGCGTCTACAGGGGGTCCCGCAGGGCCTATGGCTACACCTTC	CASSVYRGSRRAYGYTF
TRBV12-5	-	TRBJ1-1	-	TGTGCTAGTGGTTTAGCAGGGGCGGAAGCTTTCTTT	CASGLAGAEAFF
TRBV18	-	TRBJ1-2	-	TGTGCCAGCTCACCAAGACAACAGGGCAATAACTATGGCTACACCTTC	CASSPRQQGNNYGYTF
TRBV6-1	-	TRBJ1-5	-	TGTGCCAGCAGTGAAGCGCTTTGGGGCACCCAGCCCCAGCATTTT	CASSEALWGTQPQHF
TRBV3-1/TRBV3-2	-	TRBJ2-5	TRBD2	TGTGCCGTCCGGGTAGCGGGGGGCCAAGAGACCCAGTACTTC	CAVRVAGGQETQYF
TRBV7-2	-	TRBJ2-7	-	TGTGCCAGCAGCTTAGCGGGCAGGTCCACCTACGAGCAGTACTTC	CASSLAGRSTYEQYF
TRBV15	-	TRBJ1-4	-	TGTGCCACCAGCAGGCCCCCGGGGGACCTTAATGAAAAACTGTTTTTT	CATSRPPGDLNEKLFF
TRBV6-1	-	TRBJ1-5	-	TGTGCCAGCAGTGTAGCAAGACACAGTAATAGCAATCAGCCCCAGCATTTT	CASSVARHSNSNQPQHF
TRBV28	-	TRBJ1-5	-	TGTGCCAGCATCGGTACCTTGGGTGATAGCAGCAATCAGCCCCAGCATTTT	CASIGTLGDSSNQPQHF
TRBV5-8	once	TRBJ2-6	-	TGTGCCAGCCGCCCCATTGTTGGGTTTAGCTCTGGGGCCAACGTCCTGACTTTC	CASRPIVGFSSGANVLTF
TRBV5-5	-	TRBJ2-5	TRBD1	TGTGCCAGCAGCCATTCCCCGGACAGGGTGTTAGAGACCCAGTACTTC	CASSHSPDRVLETQYF
TRBV5-4	-	TRBJ1-6	-	TGTGCCAGCAGCAGGACCGGAAACCGGGACGGGAATTCACCCCTCCACTTT	CASSRTGNRDGNSPLHF
TRBV29-1	-	TRBJ1-5	-	TGCAGCGTTGCTCACACTAGCAATCAGCCCCAGCATTTT	CSVAHTSNQPQHF
TRBV2	-	TRBJ1-1	TRBD1	TGTGCCAGTACAGGGGATTTTAGGACTGAAGCTTTCTTT	CASTGDFRTEAFF
TRBV3-1/TRBV3-2	-	TRBJ2-5	-	TGTGCCAGTGCTATAAAAGAGACCCAGTACTTC	CASAIKETQYF
TRBV25-1	-	TRBJ1-2	TRBD1	TGTGCCAGCAGTATATCCGGGACAGGGCCAGGCGCCACCTTC	CASSISGTGPGATF
TRBV18	-	TRBJ2-7	TRBD1	TGTGCCAGCTCACTGACAGGGCCCGCCTACGAGCAGTACTTC	CASSLTGPAYEQYF
TRBV11-1	few	TRBJ1-1	TRBD1	TGTGCCAGCAGCCGTGGACAGGGAAACACTGAAGCTTTCTTT	CASSRGQGNTEAFF
TRBV6-5	-	TRBJ1-2	-	TGTGCCAGCAGACGAGACCTAACTGGCTATGGCTACACCTTC	CASRRDLTGYGYTF
TRBV11-2	-	TRBJ1-2	-	TGTGCCAGCAGCTTAGAGGGAAATGGCTACACCTTC	CASSLEGNGYTF
TRBV25-1	-	TRBJ1-5	-	TGTGCCAGCAGTGAAGACAGGTTTAGCAATCAGCCCCAGCATTTT	CASSEDRFSNQPQHF
TRBV25-1	-	TRBJ2-7	-	TGTGCCAGCAGCGTCGAAGGGGCCGTGAGTTCCTACGAGCAGTACTTC	CASSVEGAVSSYEQYF
TRBV6-1	-	TRBJ2-7	-	TGTGCCAGCAGTGAGCAGGACAGCTACTTC	CASSEQDSYF
TRBV4-3	-	TRBJ1-1	TRBD1	TGCGCCAGCAGCCAAGGACAGGGGGGAACTGAAGCTTTCTTT	CASSQGQGGTEAFF
TRBV28	-	TRBJ1-5	-	TGTGCCAGTAGATCCGGGACAACAAGCAATCAGCCCCAGCATTTT	CASRSGTTSNQPQHF
TRBV3-1/TRBV3-2	-	TRBJ2-1	-	TGTGCCAGCAGCCAACGCGGGCTCCACTCCTACAATGAGCAGTTCTTC	CASSQRGLHSYNEQFF
TRBV27	-	TRBJ2-3	-	TGTGCCAGCAGCAGGTCGGCGGGGAGCACAGATACGCAGTATTTT	CASSRSAGSTDTQYF
TRBV15	-	TRBJ2-1	TRBD1	TGTGCCACCAGCACCGCCCGGGACAGGGGGAGGATTGAGCAGTTCTTC	CATSTARDRGRIEQFF
TRBV3-1/TRBV3-2	-	TRBJ2-2	-	TGTGCCAGCAGCCAAGCGGGGAAAAACACCGGGGAGCTGTTTTTT	CASSQAGKNTGELFF
TRBV24-1	-	TRBJ2-5	TRBD1	TGTGCCACCAGTGATTCGACAGGGGTGGAGACCCAGTACTTC	CATSDSTGVETQYF
TRBV10-1	-	TRBJ1-6	-	TGCGCCAGCAGACAGCAAAATTCACCCCTCCACTTT	CASRQQNSPLHF
TRBV25-1	-	TRBJ1-1	TRBD1	TGTGCCAGCAGTGAAAGCAGGGGGGCTCTGTTTGGCAACACTGAAGCTTTCTTT	CASSESRGALFGNTEAFF
TRBV10-3	-	TRBJ1-2	-	TGTGCCATCAGTGAGTCCCCCGAGGGGGGCTATGGCTACACCTTC	CAISESPEGGYGYTF
TRBV19	-	TRBJ2-6	-	TGTGCCAGTAGTACGTTCTACTCTGGGGCCAACGTCCTGACTTTC	CASSTFYSGANVLTF
TRBV6-5	-	TRBJ1-2	-	TGTGCCAGCAGTTATACAGCCTCCGCTAACTATGGCTACACCTTC	CASSYTASANYGYTF
TRBV27	-	TRBJ1-4	-	TGTGCCAGCAGTTTAGTGAACACAGGGCCCCAAGAAAAACTGTTTTTT	CASSLVNTGPQEKLFF
TRBV19	-	TRBJ2-4	TRBD2	TGTGCCAGTAGCCGCAGCACCGCGGGAGTAAACGGGGCCAAAAACATTCAGTACTTC	CASSRSTAGVNGAKNIQYF
TRBV6-5	once	TRBJ2-2	TRBD1	TGTGCCAGCAGACCTCCTCGACAGGGCCCCGGGGAGCTGTTTTTT	CASRPPRQGPGELFF
TRBV27	-	TRBJ2-2	TRBD1	TGTGCCAGCAGTTTATCGCAGGGGGCCGGCGGGGAGCTGTTTTTT	CASSLSQGAGGELFF
TRBV5-6	-	TRBJ1-4	TRBD1	TGTGCCAGCAGCTCCTCGGACAGGAATGAAAAACTGTTTTTT	CASSSSDRNEKLFF
TRBV27	-	TRBJ2-2	-	TGTGCCAGCAGTTTGCGCCGGGAGAAAAGCCCCGGGGAGCTGTTTTTT	CASSLRREKSPGELFF